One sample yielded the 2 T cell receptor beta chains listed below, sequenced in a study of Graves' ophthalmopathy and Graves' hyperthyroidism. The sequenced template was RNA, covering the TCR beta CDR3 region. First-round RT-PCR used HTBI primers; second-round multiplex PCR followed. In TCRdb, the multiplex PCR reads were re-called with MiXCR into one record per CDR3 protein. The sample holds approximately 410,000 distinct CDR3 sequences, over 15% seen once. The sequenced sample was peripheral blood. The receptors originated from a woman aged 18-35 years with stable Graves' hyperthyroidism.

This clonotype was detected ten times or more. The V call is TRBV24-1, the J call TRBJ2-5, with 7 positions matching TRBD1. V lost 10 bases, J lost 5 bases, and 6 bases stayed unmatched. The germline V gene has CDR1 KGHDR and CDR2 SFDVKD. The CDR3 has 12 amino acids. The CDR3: CATGGAGETQYF. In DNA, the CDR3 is TGTGCCACAGGGGGCGCAGGGGAGACCCAGTACTTC.

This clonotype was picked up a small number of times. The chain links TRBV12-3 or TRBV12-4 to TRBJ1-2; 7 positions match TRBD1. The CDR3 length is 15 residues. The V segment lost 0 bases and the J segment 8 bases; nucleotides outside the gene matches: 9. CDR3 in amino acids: CASSLAGGPLGGYTF. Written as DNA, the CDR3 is TGTGCCAGCAGTTTAGCAGGGGGCCCACTTGGGGGCTACACCTTC.